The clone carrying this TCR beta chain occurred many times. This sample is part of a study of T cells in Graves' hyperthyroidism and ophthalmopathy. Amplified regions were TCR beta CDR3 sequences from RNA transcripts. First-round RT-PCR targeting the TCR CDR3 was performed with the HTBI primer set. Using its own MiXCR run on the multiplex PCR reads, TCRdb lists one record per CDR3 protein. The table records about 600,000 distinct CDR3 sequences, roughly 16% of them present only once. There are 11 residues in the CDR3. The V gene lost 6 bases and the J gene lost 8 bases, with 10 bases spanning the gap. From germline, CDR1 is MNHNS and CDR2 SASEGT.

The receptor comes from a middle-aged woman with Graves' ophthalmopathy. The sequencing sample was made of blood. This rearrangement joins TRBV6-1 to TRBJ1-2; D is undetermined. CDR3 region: CASRFTEGYTF. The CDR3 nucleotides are TGTGCCAGCAGATTTACGGAGGGCTACACCTTC.